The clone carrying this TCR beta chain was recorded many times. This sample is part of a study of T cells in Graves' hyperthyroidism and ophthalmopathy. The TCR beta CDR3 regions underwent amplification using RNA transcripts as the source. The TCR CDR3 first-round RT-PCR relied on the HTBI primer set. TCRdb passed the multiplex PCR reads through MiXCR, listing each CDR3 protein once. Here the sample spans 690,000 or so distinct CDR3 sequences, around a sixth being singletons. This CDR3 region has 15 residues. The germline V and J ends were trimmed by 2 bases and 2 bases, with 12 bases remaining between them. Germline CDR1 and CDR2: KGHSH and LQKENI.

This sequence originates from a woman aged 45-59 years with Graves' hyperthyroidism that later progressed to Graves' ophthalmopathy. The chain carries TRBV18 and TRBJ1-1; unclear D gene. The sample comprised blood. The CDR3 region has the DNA TGTGCCAGCTCACCAAACAGCCTGGAAAACACTGAAGCTTTCTTT. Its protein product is CASSPNSLENTEAFF. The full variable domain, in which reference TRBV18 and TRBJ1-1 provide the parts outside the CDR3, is NAGVMQNPRHLVRRRGQEARLRCSPMKGHSHVYWYRQLPEEGLKFMVYLQKENIIDESGMPKERFSAEFPKEGPSILRIQQVVRGDSAAYFCASSPNSLENTEAFFGQGTRLTVV.